This entry lists 5 T cell receptor beta chains sequenced from one sample in a study of T-cell reconstitution after alpha-beta-depleted transplantation in children (dated by TCRdb to 2015 to 2016). The receptor library was made with PCR. Sequencer: Illumina HiSeq 2500. TCR library preparation used molecular barcoding, with unique molecular identifiers applied to normalize quantification of the TCRbeta repertoire. TCRdb's own reprocessing of the public reads used fastp at Q25 and MiXCR and kept productive beta chains. Each entry merges the rows of one CDR3 protein and shows their most common DNA and genes. The sample contains some 150,000 distinct CDR3 sequences, roughly 9% of them found a single time. Of the sample, 15% to 20% falls within the top ten clones. The treatment or condition label, as the study defines it: allogeneic hematopoietic cell transplantation with graft depleted of TCRalphabeta T cells and CD19 B cells.

The sequenced sample was PBMCs, mostly from graft donor cells, obtained 180 days after TCRalphabeta/CD19-depleted stem cell transplant. The receptors here all came from a female patient between 2 and 10 years old who had a stem cell transplant for congenital amegakaryocytic thrombocytopenia, so the T cells may come from the graft donor.

This clonotype was found many times. V is TRBV3-1 and J is TRBJ1-1; possibly TRBD1 for D (5 bases). The CDR3 spans 14 residues. CDR1 and CDR2 from the germline V gene are LGHDT and YNNKEL (reference sequence). V was clipped by 3 bases and J by 1 base, with 9 bases between them. CDR3 region: CASSQAGQNTEAFF. CDR3 in DNA: TGTGCCAGCAGCCAGGCGGGGCAGAACACTGAAGCTTTCTTT.

This clonotype was detected many times. Here the CDR3 reads CASAKTSGQETQYF. CDR3 nucleotides: TGTGCCAGCGCCAAGACTAGCGGACAAGAGACCCAGTACTTC. V gene TRBV12-3 or TRBV12-4 combines with J gene TRBJ2-5; 9 positions agree with TRBD2. Trimming cost V 8 bases and J 2 bases; bases outside gene matches: 6. This CDR3 region has 14 residues.

This clonotype has ten or more counts. The chain links TRBV20-1 to TRBJ2-1, with TRBD2 matching over 15 bases. The CDR3 runs 17 residues. The V segment lost 5 bases and the J segment 3 bases; nucleotides outside the gene matches: 8. Germline CDR1 DFQATT, CDR2 SNEGSKA (reference sequence). The CDR3, as DNA: TGCAGTGCTGGGGGACTAGCGGGGGGCACCAGCTACAATGAGCAGTTCTTC. It translates to CSAGGLAGGTSYNEQFF.

This clonotype was observed at least ten times. The CDR3 here is CASSWAPRDRGGYGYTF. For the CDR3, the DNA is TGTGCCAGCAGTTGGGCCCCCAGGGACAGGGGAGGCTATGGCTACACCTTC. V is TRBV28 and J is TRBJ1-2, with 10 bases lining up with TRBD1. V dropped 4 bases and J dropped 4; count of bases not matched to a gene: 12. The germline V gene encodes CDR1 MDHEN and CDR2 SYDVKM. The CDR3 runs 17 residues.

This clonotype was counted ten times or more. This chain joins TRBV25-1 and TRBJ1-2; perhaps TRBD1 as D (6 bases). This CDR3 region has 13 residues. The V gene lost 4 bases and the J gene lost 7 bases, with 13 bases spanning the gap. In germline, CDR1 is MGHDK, CDR2 SYGVNS. The CDR3 nucleotides read TGTGCCAGCAGTGTCACAGAAGGGGGTGGCTACACCTTC. Translated: CASSVTEGGGYTF.